Listed below are T cell receptor beta chains from one sample, sequenced in a study of T cells in Graves' hyperthyroidism and ophthalmopathy. TCRdb re-analysed the multiplex PCR reads in MiXCR, keeping a single row per CDR3 protein. The sample has about 640,000 distinct CDR3 sequences, less than 25% seen once. Sequencing was performed on blood. The receptors were sampled from a man aged 25-45 years with Graves' ophthalmopathy. Each CDR3 is given with its conserved first and last residue. The order of the fields is CDR3 DNA, CDR3 protein, CDR3 length, J gene, V gene, D gene, clone size. The D gene is left open where the match is weak. Rows give clone size only sometimes, using once, few, many, or a class for an expanded clone.

DNA: TGTGCCAGCAGTTCCGGGAGGAATTATCAGCCCCAGCATTTT; CDR3: CASSSGRNYQPQHF; length: 14; J: TRBJ1-5; V: TRBV6-1; D: -; size: few
DNA: TGTGCCAGCAAGGATACACCTAGCTACGAGCAGTACTTC; CDR3: CASKDTPSYEQYF; length: 13; J: TRBJ2-7; V: TRBV28; D: -; size: many
DNA: TGCGCCAGCAGCTTGCCCCAGAATGAGCAGTACTTC; CDR3: CASSLPQNEQYF; length: 12; J: TRBJ2-7; V: TRBV5-1; D: -; size: -
DNA: TGTGCCAGTACCGGGGGGTTCTACGAGCAGTACTTC; CDR3: CASTGGFYEQYF; length: 12; J: TRBJ2-7; V: TRBV11-2; D: TRBD2; size: many
DNA: TGTGCCAGCAGGTACAGGGGAACTGAAGCTTTCTTT; CDR3: CASRYRGTEAFF; length: 12; J: TRBJ1-1; V: TRBV28; D: TRBD1; size: few
DNA: TGTGCCTGGACAGGGGCGGCTAGCGGGGTTGAGCAGTACTTC; CDR3: CAWTGAASGVEQYF; length: 14; J: TRBJ2-7; V: TRBV30; D: TRBD2; size: few
DNA: TGTGCCAGCAGCCACCGTCAACAGCCCGATACGCAGTATTTT; CDR3: CASSHRQQPDTQYF; length: 14; J: TRBJ2-3; V: TRBV11-3; D: -; size: few
DNA: TGTGCCAGCAGTGATCTGACTCCGGGAGGCTACACCTTC; CDR3: CASSDLTPGGYTF; length: 13; J: TRBJ1-2; V: TRBV2; D: -; size: -
DNA: TGTGCCAGCAGTTTATCTGGAGGGGAGATTGGCTACACCTTC; CDR3: CASSLSGGEIGYTF; length: 14; J: TRBJ1-2; V: TRBV12-3/TRBV12-4; D: -; size: many
DNA: TGTGCCAGCAGTGAGGCGGGAGGAGGGGATGGAGATACGCAGTATTTT; CDR3: CASSEAGGGDGDTQYF; length: 16; J: TRBJ2-3; V: TRBV6-1; D: TRBD2; size: -
DNA: TGTGCCAGCAGCGAACTTCCGGGACAGGGAGTAGGTTTGGGTGGCTACACCTTC; CDR3: CASSELPGQGVGLGGYTF; length: 18; J: TRBJ1-2; V: TRBV12-3/TRBV12-4; D: TRBD1; size: many
DNA: TGTGCCAGCAGCTTTCGACAGTACCCCGGGGATAACACTGAAGCTTTCTTT; CDR3: CASSFRQYPGDNTEAFF; length: 17; J: TRBJ1-1; V: TRBV7-9; D: -; size: -
DNA: TGTGCCAGCAGCCAAGATGGGACAGTCACAGATACGCAGTATTTT; CDR3: CASSQDGTVTDTQYF; length: 15; J: TRBJ2-3; V: TRBV4-2; D: TRBD1; size: -
DNA: TGTGCCAGCAGCCAAGAGTATAGCAATCAGCCCCAGCATTTT; CDR3: CASSQEYSNQPQHF; length: 14; J: TRBJ1-5; V: TRBV28; D: -; size: many
DNA: TGTGCCACCAGTGATCGGTACGAGCAGTACTTC; CDR3: CATSDRYEQYF; length: 11; J: TRBJ2-7; V: TRBV24-1; D: -; size: few
DNA: TGTGCCTGGAGCCCTGGGGGGGATGAGCAGTTCTTC; CDR3: CAWSPGGDEQFF; length: 12; J: TRBJ2-1; V: TRBV30; D: TRBD2; size: few
DNA: TGTGCCAGCAGCCAAGACCCGGGGAAGTTCAAAAACATTCAGTACTTC; CDR3: CASSQDPGKFKNIQYF; length: 16; J: TRBJ2-4; V: TRBV4-2; D: -; size: -
DNA: TGTGCCAGCAGCGAGGGACCGGGCACTGAAGCTTTCTTT; CDR3: CASSEGPGTEAFF; length: 13; J: TRBJ1-1; V: TRBV9; D: -; size: -
DNA: TGTGCCAGCAGCCTTTTCGACCAGAATGAGCAGTTCTTC; CDR3: CASSLFDQNEQFF; length: 13; J: TRBJ2-1; V: TRBV3-1; D: -; size: many
DNA: TGTGCCAGCAGCCGGAGACAGGGCACCGGGGAGCTGTTTTTT; CDR3: CASSRRQGTGELFF; length: 14; J: TRBJ2-2; V: TRBV7-2; D: TRBD1; size: -
DNA: TGCAGTGCTAGAGTGACGCGGGGAGCGCCCTACGAGCAGTACTTC; CDR3: CSARVTRGAPYEQYF; length: 15; J: TRBJ2-7; V: TRBV20-1; D: -; size: once
DNA: TGTGCCAGCAGTTTACAGATCCCTAATGAAAAACTGTTTTTT; CDR3: CASSLQIPNEKLFF; length: 14; J: TRBJ1-4; V: TRBV28; D: -; size: few
DNA: TGCAGTGCGGAACCGGGACGGAGATTCTACGAGCAGTACTTC; CDR3: CSAEPGRRFYEQYF; length: 14; J: TRBJ2-7; V: TRBV20-1; D: -; size: -
DNA: TGTGCCAGCAGCCCCCGGGAAAGTGGAAACACCATATATTTT; CDR3: CASSPRESGNTIYF; length: 14; J: TRBJ1-3; V: TRBV7-9; D: -; size: few
DNA: TGTGCCAGCATTCTAAGTGGCGAGCCGTCCTTTCGGTTCTTC; CDR3: CASILSGEPSFRFF; length: 14; J: TRBJ2-1; V: TRBV28; D: -; size: -
DNA: TGTGCCAGCAGTTTAGGGACAGGGACGGCCCAGTACTTC; CDR3: CASSLGTGTAQYF; length: 13; J: TRBJ2-5; V: TRBV5-4; D: TRBD1; size: -
DNA: TGCAGCGTTGAGGGACTAGCGGGGCTCCTTGGGCAGTTCTTC; CDR3: CSVEGLAGLLGQFF; length: 14; J: TRBJ2-1; V: TRBV29-1; D: TRBD2; size: few
DNA: TGCGCCAGCAGTCGGACTAGCGCATCGACCTACAATGAGCAGTTCTTC; CDR3: CASSRTSASTYNEQFF; length: 16; J: TRBJ2-1; V: TRBV5-1; D: TRBD2; size: many
DNA: TGTGCCTGGAGTGTACTCAGTCAAGAGACCCAGTACTTC; CDR3: CAWSVLSQETQYF; length: 13; J: TRBJ2-5; V: TRBV30; D: -; size: many
DNA: TGTGCCAGCAGCCGCGTGGGGGACTCCTACGAGCAGTACTTC; CDR3: CASSRVGDSYEQYF; length: 14; J: TRBJ2-7; V: TRBV7-9; D: -; size: many